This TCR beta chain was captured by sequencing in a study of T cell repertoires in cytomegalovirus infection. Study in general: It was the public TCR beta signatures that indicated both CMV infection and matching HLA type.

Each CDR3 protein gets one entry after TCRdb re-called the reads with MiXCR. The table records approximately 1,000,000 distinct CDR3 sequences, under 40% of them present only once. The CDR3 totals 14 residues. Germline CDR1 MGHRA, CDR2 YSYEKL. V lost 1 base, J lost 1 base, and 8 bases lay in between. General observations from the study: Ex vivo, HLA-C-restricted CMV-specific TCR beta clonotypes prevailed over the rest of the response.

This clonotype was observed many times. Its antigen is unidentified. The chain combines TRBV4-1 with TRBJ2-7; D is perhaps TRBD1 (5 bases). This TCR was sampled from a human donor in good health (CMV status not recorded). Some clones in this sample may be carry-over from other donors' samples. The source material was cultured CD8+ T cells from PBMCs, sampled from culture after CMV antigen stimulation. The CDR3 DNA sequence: TGCGCCAGCAGCCAAGGGCAGGGATCCTACGAGCAGTACTTC. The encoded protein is CASSQGQGSYEQYF.